This T cell receptor (beta chain) appears in the sequencing data of a study of shared clonotypes between healthy human individuals. About the research overall: A couple of women and three men aged 18 to 49 served as donors.

On this clone: As yet, its antigen is unknown. The sample carries other DNA sequences with the same CDR3.

CD45RO-negative, CCR7-positively selected cells formed the naive CD8 fraction, excluding terminally differentiated effector memory CD45RA+ cells. The CDR3 is 15 residues long. Germline assignment: CDR1 SGDLS and CDR2 YYNGEE. Trimming left V 2 bases short and J 3 bases short, with 13 bases between. Measured with immunoSEQ multiplex PCR; TCRdb has only the in-frame clones, and not every one. Of millions of clones in the sample, approximately 94% were seen once. Broader study findings: Naive subsets tended to show greater estimated richness than memory subsets.

Sequenced sample: naive CD8+ T cells from PBMCs. The clonotype comes from a young man in good health. Some clones in this sample may be carry-over from other donors' samples. The V and J genes are TRBV9 and TRBJ2-3; D may be TRBD1 or TRBD2 (6 bases each). The CDR3 nucleotides read TGTGCCAGCAGCGTGGGCGGAGGGGGGACAGATACGCAGTATTTT. This translates into CASSVGGGGTDTQYF.